This TCR beta chain was sequenced for a study of CD8 T cells in ankylosing spondylitis. The CDR3 spans 13 residues. The germline V and J ends were trimmed by 5 bases and 1 base, with 8 bases remaining between them. Preparation of TCR beta libraries was done by quantitative 5'-RACE with molecular barcodes. TCRdb redid the calling of the 5' RACE reads with MiXCR, one entry per CDR3 protein. The sample holds some 400,000 distinct CDR3 sequences; about 22% are singletons and the top ten take about 15%. This clonotype was seen ten or more times. Its antigen remains unidentified. Study-wide results and limits: Those disease-linked clones were CD8+; they were also relatively rare in peripheral blood. Typical of ankylosing spondylitis blood, it appeared, was a TCR beta motif of 7 or 8 highly homologous variants. Clones tied to disease were said to be significantly enriched in matched ankylosing spondylitis synovial fluid.

V gene TRBV12-3 or TRBV12-4 combines with J gene TRBJ1-1; D not certain. This sequence was found in a male donor with ankylosing spondylitis. Sequences were obtained from blood, either unsorted or a sorted T cell fraction (not recorded which). This chain's CDR3 is CASSRGGNTEAFF. The CDR3 nucleotides read TGTGCCAGCAGTAGAGGTGGGAACACTGAAGCTTTCTTT.